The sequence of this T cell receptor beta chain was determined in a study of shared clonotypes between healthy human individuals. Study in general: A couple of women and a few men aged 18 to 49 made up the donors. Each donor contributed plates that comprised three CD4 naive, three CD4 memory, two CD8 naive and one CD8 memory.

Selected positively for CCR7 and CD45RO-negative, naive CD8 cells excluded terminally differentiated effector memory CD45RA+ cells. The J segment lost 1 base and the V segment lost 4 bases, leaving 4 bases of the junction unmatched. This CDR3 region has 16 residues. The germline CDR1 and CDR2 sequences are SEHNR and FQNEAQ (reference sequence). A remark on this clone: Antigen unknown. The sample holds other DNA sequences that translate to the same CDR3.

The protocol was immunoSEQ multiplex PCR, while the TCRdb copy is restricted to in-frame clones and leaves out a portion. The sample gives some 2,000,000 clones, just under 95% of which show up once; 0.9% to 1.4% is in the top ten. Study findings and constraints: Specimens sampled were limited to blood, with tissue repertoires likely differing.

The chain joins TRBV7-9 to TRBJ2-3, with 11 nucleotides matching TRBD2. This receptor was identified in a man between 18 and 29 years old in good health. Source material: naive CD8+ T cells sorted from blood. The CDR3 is CASSSLLAGGTDTQYF. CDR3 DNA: TGTGCCAGCAGCTCCCTACTAGCGGGGGGCACAGATACGCAGTATTTT. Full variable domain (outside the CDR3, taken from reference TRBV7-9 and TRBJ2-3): DTGVSQNPRHKITKRGQNVTFRCDPISEHNRLYWYRQTLGQGPEFLTYFQNEAQLEKSRLLSDRFSAERPKGSFSTLEIQRTEQGDSAMYLCASSSLLAGGTDTQYFGPGTRLTVL.